This TCR beta chain derives from a study of neurological immune-mediated disorders. Study results and limitations: The multiple sclerosis repertoire cluster lacked an association with any feature, whether clinical or MRI. None of the CDR3 amino acid sequences of expanded clones recurred across subjects, suggesting private repertoires in all groups.

The ends lost 3 bases at V and 1 base at J; junction bases unmatched: 3. Germline lookup yields CDR1 SGHRS and CDR2 YFSETQ. This CDR3 region has 14 residues. TCRdb ran MiXCR on the 5' RACE reads and lists one entry per CDR3 protein. The data contain approximately 26,000 distinct CDR3 sequences, about 2.5% of them singletons. This clonotype was recorded many times. Its cognate antigen is unknown. A much larger clonotype is one base distant, so this may be a read error. The sequence was obtained from a woman between 50 and 59 years old with multiple sclerosis. Sequenced sample: PBMCs. The rearrangement joins TRBV5-1 to TRBJ1-1, with TRBD1 matching over 7 bases. CDR3 region: CASSSGQTNTEAFF. DNA of the CDR3: TGCGCCAGCAGCTCGGGACAGACGAACACTGAAGCTTTCTTT.